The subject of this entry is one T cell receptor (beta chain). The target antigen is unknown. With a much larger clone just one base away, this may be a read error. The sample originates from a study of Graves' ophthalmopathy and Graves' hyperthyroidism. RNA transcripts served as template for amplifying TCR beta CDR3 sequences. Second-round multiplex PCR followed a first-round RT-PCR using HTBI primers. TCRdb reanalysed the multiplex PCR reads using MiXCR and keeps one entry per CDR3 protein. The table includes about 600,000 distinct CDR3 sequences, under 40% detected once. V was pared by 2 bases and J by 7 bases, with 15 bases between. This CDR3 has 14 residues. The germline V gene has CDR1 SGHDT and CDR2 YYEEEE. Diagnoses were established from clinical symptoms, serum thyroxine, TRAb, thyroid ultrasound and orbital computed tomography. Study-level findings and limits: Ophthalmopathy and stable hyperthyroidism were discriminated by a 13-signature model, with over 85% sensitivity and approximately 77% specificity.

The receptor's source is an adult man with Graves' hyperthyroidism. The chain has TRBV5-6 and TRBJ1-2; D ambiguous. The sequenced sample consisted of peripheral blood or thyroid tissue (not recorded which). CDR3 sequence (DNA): TGTGCCAGCAGCTTTGGCGGGGTGGTCGGTGGCTACACCTTC. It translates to CASSFGGVVGGYTF.